This record concerns one T cell receptor beta chain sequence. This clone was picked up one time. No antigen is known for it. No qualities accompany the bases; no much larger clone lies one base away. Library method: the immunoSEQ multiplex PCR assay. This immuneACCESS table, as held by TCRdb, lists in-frame sequences with V and J called but not all clones. Of the missing ones, under half trace to an unresolved V gene in checked studies; the others have no known cause. The sample table shows over 7,000 clones, and around 80% are seen once. Under 2.5% of the sample is taken by the ten largest. The source of the sample is a study of chemoradiotherapy in HPV16-positive cancers (dated by TCRdb to 2021 to 2024). Background for the entire study: Candidate HPV-specific T-cell clones and common TCR motifs were defined through functional T-cell assays on cells from two HPV16-positive patients. The study asked whether T-cell immunity against the HPV oncoproteins E6 and E7 changes during chemoradiotherapy and whether it affects survival. The candidate HPV-specific TCRs and motifs were subsequently tracked in TCR repertoires obtained from approximately 86 patients with HPV-related cancers.

Because repertoires were sampled repeatedly during chemoradiotherapy, clonal expansion in the tumor microenvironment could be followed. Trimming costs V 5 bases and J 2 bases, and their ends lie 13 bases apart. Per the germline V gene, SGHVS is the CDR1 and FQNEAQ is the CDR2. Spanning cysteine to phenylalanine, the CDR3 consists of 15 amino acids. CDR3 DNA only is kept here, 45 bases in frame from base 1. The paper as a whole reports these results and caveats: The functional definition of HPV-specific T cells was derived from only two HPV16-positive patients, and the survival association was reported for HPV16-positive patients. Expansion of candidate HPV-specific clones and E7-related TCR motifs was observed in the tumor microenvironment during treatment, whereas no such expansion was observed for non-HPV-specific T cells. In HPV16-positive patients, expansion of HPV-responsive T cells during chemoradiotherapy was found to be associated with improved recurrence-free survival.

The source is a human donor with HPV-associated anogenital cancer. This material was collected from a patient who underwent chemoradiotherapy. The sequence links TRBV7-8 to TRBJ1-5; the D gene identity is not certain. In nucleotide form, the sequence is TGTGCCAGCAGCACCTATAAGTCCGGCAATCAGCCCCAGCATTTT. It is translated as CASSTYKSGNQPQHF. Full variable domain (CDR3 extended with the reference TRBV7-8 and TRBJ1-5 proteins): GAGVSQSPRYKVAKRGQDVALRCDPISGHVSLFWYQQALGQGPEFLTYFQNEAQLDKSGLPSDRFFAERPEGSVSTLKIQRTQQEDSAVYLCASSTYKSGNQPQHFGDGTRLSIL.